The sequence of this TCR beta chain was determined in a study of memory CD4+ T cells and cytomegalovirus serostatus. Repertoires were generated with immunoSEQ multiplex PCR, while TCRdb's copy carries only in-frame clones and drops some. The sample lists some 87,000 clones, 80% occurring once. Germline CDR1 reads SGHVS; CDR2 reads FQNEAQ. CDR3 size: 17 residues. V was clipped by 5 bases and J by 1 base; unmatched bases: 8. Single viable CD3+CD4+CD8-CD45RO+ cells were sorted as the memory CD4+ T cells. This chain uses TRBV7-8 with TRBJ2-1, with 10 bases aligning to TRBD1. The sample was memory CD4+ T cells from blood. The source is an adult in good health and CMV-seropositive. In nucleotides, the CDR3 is TGTGCCAGCAGCCCTAGGGGGACAGGGGCTTCCTACAATGAGCAGTTCTTC. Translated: CASSPRGTGASYNEQFF.